Listed below are T cell receptor beta chains from one sample, sequenced in a study of blood T cell repertoires in COVID-19. This table comes from immunoSEQ multiplex PCR, and its TCRdb copy is limited to in-frame clones, with some not included. The sample shows some 110,000 clones, approximately 87% of them seen only once. Source material: peripheral blood. The origin of the receptors is a man aged 65 to 85 who had recovered from COVID-19. Each CDR3 is given with its conserved first and last residue. The D gene is left open where the match is weak. Clone size is not always given. Where it is, it says once, few, many or a class for expanded clones.

v_call	d_call	j_call	clone_size	cdr3_nt	cdr3_aa
TRBV9	.	TRBJ2-7	.	TGTGCCAGCAGCGTAGGTTTAGGGTTGTACGGGAGAGGTTCTGACGAGCAGTACTTC	CASSVGLGLYGRGSDEQYF
TRBV4-2	.	TRBJ2-2	.	TGTGCCAGCAGCCAATCGAGTGCCGGGTCCCCCCGGACCGGGGAGCTGTTTTTT	CASSQSSAGSPRTGELFF
TRBV29-1	TRBD1	TRBJ2-6	once	TGCAGCGTACAAACAGGGGACAACGTCCTGACTTTC	CSVQTGDNVLTF
TRBV5-4	TRBD1	TRBJ2-7	.	TGTGCCAGCAGCTCCCGGACAGGGAGTCGTGAGCAGTACTTC	CASSSRTGSREQYF
TRBV27	.	TRBJ1-1	.	TGTGCCAGCAGTTTCGCCGGGAACACTGAAGCTTTCTTT	CASSFAGNTEAFF
TRBV9	TRBD2	TRBJ2-1	.	TGTGCCAGCAGCGGCGGGACTAACAATGAGCAGTTCTTC	CASSGGTNNEQFF
TRBV19	.	TRBJ2-7	.	TGTGCCAGTAGTGTGGGACTGGCCTACGAGCAGTACTTC	CASSVGLAYEQYF
TRBV7-6	TRBD2	TRBJ2-3	.	TGTGCCAGCAGCCGATTTCTAGCGGGGAACACAGATACGCAGTATTTT	CASSRFLAGNTDTQYF
TRBV7-2	TRBD1	TRBJ1-3	.	TGTGCCAGCAGCTCTCAGGGGGGATCTGGAAACACCATATATTTT	CASSSQGGSGNTIYF
TRBV27	.	TRBJ1-1	.	TGTGCCAGCAGTTTGCTTCGGGTTGGCGCTGAAGCTTTCTTT	CASSLLRVGAEAFF
TRBV7-9	TRBD1	TRBJ1-5	.	TGTGCCAGCAGCTTAACAGGGGGCTATAATCAGCCCCAGCATTTT	CASSLTGGYNQPQHF
TRBV5-4	TRBD1	TRBJ2-3	.	TGTGCCAGCAGCCGCACCGGGACAGGGGGCACAGATACGCAGTATTTT	CASSRTGTGGTDTQYF
TRBV5-1	.	TRBJ2-3	.	TGCGCCAGCAGCGTCGACAGGGCGGGGAATACGCAGTATTTT	CASSVDRAGNTQYF
TRBV28	TRBD2	TRBJ2-2	.	TGTGCCTCAATCCAGAGCGGGAGATACACCGGGGAGCTGTTTTTT	CASIQSGRYTGELFF
TRBV11-2	.	TRBJ2-5	.	TGTGCCAGCAGCTTAGGGGAGTGGGCAGAGACCCAGTACTTC	CASSLGEWAETQYF
TRBV13	TRBD1	TRBJ2-7	once	TGTGCCAGCAGCTTTGCAGGGGGTTCGTACGAGCAGTACTTC	CASSFAGGSYEQYF
TRBV24-1	TRBD1	TRBJ2-3	.	TGTGCCACCAGTGTTAAGACAGGGAGCACAGATACGCAGTATTTT	CATSVKTGSTDTQYF
TRBV28	TRBD2	TRBJ2-2	.	TGTGCCAGCAGTCGACCGGGACTAACGAACACCGGGGAGCTGTTTTTT	CASSRPGLTNTGELFF
TRBV30	.	TRBJ1-3	.	TGTGCCTGGAGGGGGGGGAGTTTGAGAAGGAACACCATATATTTT	CAWRGGSLRRNTIYF
TRBV19	.	TRBJ1-2	once	TGTGCCAGTAGTAGGACAGCCGACTATGGCTACACCTTC	CASSRTADYGYTF
TRBV7-9	TRBD2	TRBJ2-5	once	TGTGCCAGCAGCTTCGGACTAGCGGGGGCCTTTCTGGAGACCCAGTACTTC	CASSFGLAGAFLETQYF
TRBV27	.	TRBJ2-5	once	TGTGCCAGCAGTTTGAGGAGGGGGCGGGCCAGCGAGACCCAGTACTTC	CASSLRRGRASETQYF
TRBV11-2	.	TRBJ2-7	.	TGTGCCAGCAGCTTAGGCCCAGGGGGGTCCTACGAGCAGTACTTC	CASSLGPGGSYEQYF
TRBV6-5	TRBD2	TRBJ2-5	once	TGTGCCAGCAGTTACGGTGGGAGGGGTCAAGAGACCCAGTACTTC	CASSYGGRGQETQYF
TRBV30	.	TRBJ1-1	few	TGTGCCTGGAGTACAGGGCGGAAAACTGAAGCTTTCTTT	CAWSTGRKTEAFF
TRBV7-7	.	TRBJ2-1	.	TGTGCCAGCAGCTTATCCCTTTTCAATGAGCAGTTCTTC	CASSLSLFNEQFF
TRBV4-1	TRBD2	TRBJ2-1	.	TGCGCCAGCAGCCTGAGCTCTAGCGGGGGGGCCTCTGGCAAGTTCTTC	CASSLSSSGGASGKFF
TRBV19	TRBD1	TRBJ2-1	once	TGTGCCAGTAGTATAGACAGGGACAGCAACAATGAGCAGTTCTTC	CASSIDRDSNNEQFF
TRBV30	.	TRBJ1-3	.	TGTGCCTGGAGGGAGCCAGGAAACACCATATATTTT	CAWREPGNTIYF
TRBV10-3	.	TRBJ2-1	.	TGTGCCATCAGTGCGCGAGCGAGCTCCTACAATGAGCAGTTCTTC	CAISARASSYNEQFF
TRBV2	TRBD1	TRBJ2-1	.	TGTGCCAGCGGGAGGACAGGGTACAATGAGCAGTTCTTC	CASGRTGYNEQFF
TRBV9	.	TRBJ2-1	.	TGTGCCAGCAGTGTTACAGCTACCACCTACAATGAGCAGTTCTTC	CASSVTATTYNEQFF
TRBV2	TRBD2	TRBJ2-5	.	TGTGCCAGCAATGGACTAGCGTATACGCAAGAGACCCAGTACTTC	CASNGLAYTQETQYF
TRBV5-1	.	TRBJ2-1	.	TGCGCCAGCAGTCGAACTGGGGGCGGGAGTTACAATGAGCAGTTCTTC	CASSRTGGGSYNEQFF
TRBV7-8	TRBD2	TRBJ2-1	.	TGTGCCAGCAGCCCACGGGCTAGCGGCAATGAGCAGTTCTTC	CASSPRASGNEQFF
TRBV5-1	.	TRBJ2-2	.	TGCGCCAGCAGCTCGAGCCCCAGCGCCGGGGAGCTGTTTTTT	CASSSSPSAGELFF
TRBV24-1	TRBD1	TRBJ2-1	.	TGTGCCACCAGTGACCCCGGGCAGGGGGCCTACAATGAGCAGTTCTTC	CATSDPGQGAYNEQFF
TRBV7-9	TRBD2	TRBJ2-7	.	TGTGCCAGCAGCTTAGGACTAGCGGGAGCCGAGCAGTACTTC	CASSLGLAGAEQYF
TRBV5-1	TRBD2	TRBJ2-1	.	TGCGCCAGCAGCCCGAGAGGGGGACTAGGATACAATGAGCAGTTCTTC	CASSPRGGLGYNEQFF
TRBV7-9	.	TRBJ1-2	.	TGTGCCAGCAGCTTAAAAGAGGATTATGGCTACACCTTC	CASSLKEDYGYTF
TRBV7-9	TRBD1	TRBJ1-1	few	TGTGCCAGCAGCCTTCTCCAGGGGGCCATTGAAGCTTTCTTT	CASSLLQGAIEAFF
TRBV5-5	TRBD2	TRBJ2-5	.	TGTGCCAGCAGCCCGCAGACTAGCGCGGGGGAGACCCAGTACTTC	CASSPQTSAGETQYF
TRBV7-9	.	TRBJ1-4	.	TGTGCCAGCAGCTTAGCCGCAGGGAATAATGAAAAACTGTTTTTT	CASSLAAGNNEKLFF
TRBV3-1/TRBV3-2	.	TRBJ2-7	.	TGTGCCAGCAGCCCTCCAGGGCGAGCCTCCTACGAGCAGTACTTC	CASSPPGRASYEQYF
TRBV5-1	.	TRBJ1-2	.	TGCGCCAGCAGCCCCGACAGTGACTATGGCTACACCTTC	CASSPDSDYGYTF
TRBV5-1	.	TRBJ2-5	once	TGCGCCAGCAGCTTGGGACTATACCAAGAGACCCAGTACTTC	CASSLGLYQETQYF
TRBV12-3/TRBV12-4	.	TRBJ1-1	.	TGTGCCAGCAGTTACGGGAACACTGAAGCTTTCTTT	CASSYGNTEAFF
TRBV10-3	TRBD2	TRBJ2-3	.	TGTGCCATTAAGGGGACTAGCGGGGTGGTAGATACGCAGTATTTT	CAIKGTSGVVDTQYF
TRBV4-1	TRBD1	TRBJ2-5	once	TGCGCCAGCAGCCAAGAAGGGGCCAGGGGGGAGACCCAGTACTTC	CASSQEGARGETQYF
TRBV19	.	TRBJ2-7	.	TGTGCCAGTAGTATCACGGGATTATCCTACTACGAGCAGTACTTC	CASSITGLSYYEQYF
TRBV6-5	.	TRBJ2-7	.	TGTGCCAGCAGTCCCGGGGGGCGGACGGCGCAGTACTTC	CASSPGGRTAQYF
TRBV11-3	TRBD2	TRBJ2-1	.	TGTGCCAGCAGCTCCGGGGGGGGTGCTGGTGAGCAGTTCTTC	CASSSGGGAGEQFF
TRBV10-2	.	TRBJ2-1	.	TGCGCCAGCAGTGCTCGTAGTCCCGCAAGTGAGCAGTTCTTC	CASSARSPASEQFF